This TCR beta chain was captured by sequencing in a study of response to subunit inactivated influenza vaccine. This clonotype was recorded only once. TCRdb re-analysed the RT-PCR reads in MiXCR, keeping a single row per CDR3 protein. The repertoire holds 200,000 to 300,000 distinct CDR3 sequences, with over 9% as singletons. The starting material was non-naive T cells sorted from PBMCs, obtained 14 to 15 days before vaccination. This receptor was obtained from a man in his forties or fifties who received an inactivated influenza vaccine.

The chain's CDR3 is CASSLAGDSEQFF. In nucleotides, the CDR3 is TGTGCCAGCAGCTTAGCCGGAGACAGTGAGCAGTTCTTC. The chain links TRBV7-2 to TRBJ2-1; the D gene is possibly TRBD1 (5 bases). The ends were cut back, 0 bases at V and 9 bases at J, with 9 bases in the middle. Germline V CDR1 and CDR2: SGHTA, FQGNSA. The CDR3 loop spans 13 amino acids.